A single T cell receptor beta chain is shown here with its context. Its matching antigen is unknown. Specified time point: week 47, end of study. Mutant IDH1 20-mer peptide, at 300 ug, made up each vaccine dose, with topical imiquimod. Some clones are missing from TCRdb's copy, which holds only in-frame ones; the method was immunoSEQ multiplex PCR. The repertoire holds 55,000 to 65,000 clones, with less than 80% as singletons. This entry belongs to a study of a mutant IDH1 vaccine in newly diagnosed glioma. About the study: Vaccines were first given 4-6 weeks after radiotherapy alone, or with temozolomide cycles. V12 took place at week 35, and V13 at week 47. Patients previously underwent radiotherapy, temozolomide, or both, and most underwent both. Notes on the study in general: Apparently unrelated to pseudoprogression were changes in the top peripheral T cell clonotypes.

The sequencing here drew on PBMCs, taken from a glioma patient whose treatment included an IDH1 peptide vaccine. This receptor was identified in a man aged 50-59 years with glioma.

The CDR3 here is CASSLQGCGNQPQHF. The CDR3 coding sequence is TGTGCCAGCAGCCTTCAGGGTTGTGGCAATCAGCCCCAGCATTTT. The V call is TRBV12-1, the J call TRBJ1-5; TRBD1, as called in the table, went unchecked against the DNA. TRBV12-1 is recorded as a pseudogene. This CDR3 is 15 amino acids long.